The rows below give T cell receptor beta chains drawn from one sample of a study of cytomegalovirus exposure and HLA in healthy donors. Clones were sequenced by immunoSEQ multiplex PCR, and TCRdb holds only the in-frame ones, with some missing. This sample has roughly 200,000 clones, with 70% to 80% found just once. The sample taken for sequencing was PBMCs. These receptors originate from a woman between 25 and 40 years old in good health and CMV-seronegative. Both conserved end residues are part of each CDR3. D genes are given only for firm matches. The listing skips clone size in some rows; elsewhere it reads once, few, many or a size class.

d_gene,abundance,v_gene,j_gene,len,CDR3nt,CDR3aa
.,few,TRBV19,TRBJ2-5,14,TGTGCCAGTAGTATAGCCGGTCCACAAGAGACCCAGTACTTC,CASSIAGPQETQYF
TRBD2,.,TRBV14,TRBJ2-7,17,TGTGCCAGCAGCCAAATCGAACTAGCGCCGAATCTCTACGAGCAGTACTTC,CASSQIELAPNLYEQYF
.,.,TRBV30,TRBJ1-1,13,TGTGCCTGGGGAAGGGATGAGGGCACTGAAGCTTTCTTT,CAWGRDEGTEAFF
.,.,TRBV6-4,TRBJ2-3,13,TGTGCCAGCAGTGACACATACACAGATACGCAGTATTTT,CASSDTYTDTQYF
TRBD2,.,TRBV11-3,TRBJ2-1,18,TGTGCCAGCAGCTTGGTGGGATTAGCGGGGGGGCCGTACAATGAGCAGTTCTTC,CASSLVGLAGGPYNEQFF
TRBD2,few,TRBV5-1,TRBJ2-2,14,TGCGCCAGCAGCTTATGGACTAGCATCGGGGAGCTGTTTTTT,CASSLWTSIGELFF
TRBD1,.,TRBV6-6,TRBJ2-7,13,TGTGCCAGCAGTTACTCCCGGACAGGGGGACAGTACTTC,CASSYSRTGGQYF
.,.,TRBV7-2,TRBJ2-7,14,TGTGCCAGCAGCTCCGCCCGACTCGGATACGAGCAGTACTTC,CASSSARLGYEQYF
.,few,TRBV5-4,TRBJ2-7,14,TGTGCCAGCAGCCCAACCGGGGTTTCCTACGAGCAGTACTTC,CASSPTGVSYEQYF
TRBD1,.,TRBV10-1,TRBJ1-6,14,TGCGCCAGCAGCCCGACAGGGCTATACTCACCCCTCCACTTT,CASSPTGLYSPLHF
TRBD1,.,TRBV2,TRBJ1-2,15,TGTGCCAGCAGCGCCCGGGACAGGGGGCTCTATGGCTACCCCTTC,CASSARDRGLYGYPF
TRBD2,.,TRBV29-1,TRBJ2-3,14,TGCAGCGTTGAGGCTAGCGGGAGCACAGATACGCAGTATTTT,CSVEASGSTDTQYF
TRBD1,few,TRBV5-1,TRBJ1-4,17,TGCGCCAGCAGCTTTGAGACAGGGGTTATGGCTAATGAAAAACTGTTTTTT,CASSFETGVMANEKLFF
.,.,TRBV21-1,TRBJ2-3,16,TGTGCCAGCAGCACGACTAGCGGGGGTAGCACAGATACGCAGTATTTT,CASSTTSGGSTDTQYF
.,.,TRBV30,TRBJ2-5,15,TGTGCCTGTCGAGGGGGAGGGTTGGACCAAGAGACCCAGTACTTC,CACRGGGLDQETQYF
.,.,TRBV6-5,TRBJ2-1,14,TGTGCCAGCAGTTATCGACCCATAGACAGGAAGCAGTTCTTC,CASSYRPIDRKQFF
TRBD2,.,TRBV11-2,TRBJ2-3,18,TGTGCCAGCAGCTCAAGACTAGCGGAAACCCCTTTCACAGATACGCAGTATTTT,CASSSRLAETPFTDTQYF
.,.,TRBV5-8,TRBJ2-3,15,TGTGCCAGCAGCTTGTTATCAGGGGGCACAGATACGCAGTATTTT,CASSLLSGGTDTQYF
TRBD1,.,TRBV6-5,TRBJ2-7,13,TGTGCCAGCAGTCTCGGACAGGGCTACGAGCAGTACTTC,CASSLGQGYEQYF
.,.,TRBV29-1,TRBJ2-7,12,TGCAGCGTATCGACGGGGTTTTACGAGCAGTACTTC,CSVSTGFYEQYF
.,.,TRBV7-8,TRBJ1-5,16,TGTGCCAGCAGCTTAGCCGGGACAAATTACAATCAGCCCCAGCATTTT,CASSLAGTNYNQPQHF
.,once,TRBV5-4,TRBJ2-3,15,TGTGCCAGCAGCAGTTGGGGGCGGGCAAGGGACGCGCAGTATTTT,CASSSWGRARDAQYF
.,.,TRBV21-1,TRBJ2-5,15,TGTGCCAGCAGCCCCAGGGTCGGGGGGGAGGAGACCCAGTACTTC,CASSPRVGGEETQYF
.,.,TRBV2,TRBJ2-7,14,TGTGCCAGCAGGGAGGGGTCAGGGTCCTACGAGCAGTACTTC,CASREGSGSYEQYF
.,.,TRBV7-6,TRBJ1-4,18,TGTGCCAGCACCGCGATCCGGGAGGACAGATCTAGTAATGAAAAACTGTTTTTT,CASTAIREDRSSNEKLFF
.,few,TRBV29-1,TRBJ1-1,10,TGCAGCGTCGTCGGTACTGAAGCTTTCTTT,CSVVGTEAFF
TRBD2,.,TRBV5-1,TRBJ2-5,15,TGCGCCAGCAGCTTGCCCGGGACTAAAGGAGAGACCCAGTACTTC,CASSLPGTKGETQYF
.,.,TRBV9,TRBJ2-7,15,TGTGCCAGCAGCCCCAGTGGGTCTGTGGGCCACGAGCAGTACTTC,CASSPSGSVGHEQYF
.,.,TRBV6-1,TRBJ2-3,13,TGTGCCAGCAGTGAGGGCTTCACAGATACGCAGTATTTT,CASSEGFTDTQYF
.,.,TRBV9,TRBJ2-3,14,TGTGCCAGCAGCGTAGCCAACAGGGTAGATACGCAGTATTTT,CASSVANRVDTQYF
TRBD2,.,TRBV7-9,TRBJ2-3,15,TGTGCCAGCAGCTTAAAGACTAGCGGCACAGATACGCAGTATTTT,CASSLKTSGTDTQYF
.,.,TRBV7-2,TRBJ2-3,14,TGTGCCAGCAGCTGGACTAGGGGGACAGATACGCAGTATTTT,CASSWTRGTDTQYF
.,.,TRBV27,TRBJ2-3,13,TGTGCCAGCAGTTTATTCGGCACAGATACGCAGTATTTT,CASSLFGTDTQYF
.,.,TRBV11-2,TRBJ1-5,13,TGTGCCAGCAGCTTATTATCAGAGGCGCCCCAGCATTTT,CASSLLSEAPQHF
.,.,TRBV30,TRBJ1-1,13,TGTGCCTGGAGCCGGGACACGTACTCTGAAGCTTTCTTT,CAWSRDTYSEAFF
TRBD1,.,TRBV10-2,TRBJ1-5,14,TGCGCCAGCAGCTATGGACAGGGGAATCAGCCCCAGCATTTT,CASSYGQGNQPQHF
.,few,TRBV19,TRBJ1-1,11,TGTGCCAGTAGTGCAGGGTTTGGGGCTTTCTTT,CASSAGFGAFF
.,few,TRBV6-6,TRBJ2-7,12,TGTGCCAGCAGTAAGGACAGCTACGAGCAGTACTTC,CASSKDSYEQYF
TRBD1,.,TRBV16,TRBJ2-7,14,TGTGCCAGCAGCCAGCGGACAGGGAGGAGCGAGCAGTACTTC,CASSQRTGRSEQYF
TRBD1,few,TRBV27,TRBJ1-1,16,TGTGCCAGCAGCCCGGGACAGGGGGCTATAGGGACTGAAGCTTTCTTT,CASSPGQGAIGTEAFF
TRBD1,.,TRBV27,TRBJ1-1,18,TGTGCCAGCAGTTTATCGGCGGTTTGGACAGGGGCTTCGGCTGAAGCTTTCTTT,CASSLSAVWTGASAEAFF
.,.,TRBV30,TRBJ2-3,14,TGTGCCTGGAGTCTACAGGGTATTACAGATACGCAGTATTTT,CAWSLQGITDTQYF
TRBD2,.,TRBV5-1,TRBJ2-2,16,TGCGCCAGCAGCCCTAGCGGGAGTGTTGGAACCGGGGAGCTGTTTTTT,CASSPSGSVGTGELFF
.,.,TRBV12-5,TRBJ2-5,14,TGTGCTAGCCCGCCCGGGACTTTCCAAGAGACCCAGTACTTC,CASPPGTFQETQYF
TRBD2,few,TRBV7-2,TRBJ2-1,17,TGTGCCAGCAGCTTATTCGTTAGAGGCGGGAGGGTGAATGAGCAGTTCTTC,CASSLFVRGGRVNEQFF
TRBD1,.,TRBV5-1,TRBJ2-7,14,TGCGCCAGCAGCTCCGACAGGGAGATCTACGAGCAGTACTTC,CASSSDREIYEQYF
.,.,TRBV29-1,TRBJ2-1,11,TGCAGCTCGCGACCCCCAGGTGACGAGTTCTTC,CSSRPPGDEFF
TRBD2,.,TRBV5-1,TRBJ2-1,16,TGCGCCAGCAGCGTGATGACTAGCGGAACTTACAATGAGCAGTTCTTC,CASSVMTSGTYNEQFF
TRBD2,.,TRBV27,TRBJ2-4,14,TGTGCCAGCAGTTTATCGTCACGGACTAGCGGGCTGTACTTC,CASSLSSRTSGLYF
TRBD1,.,TRBV5-6,TRBJ1-1,15,TGTGCCAGCAGCTGGAGGGACAGGGGGGACACTGAAGCTTTCTTT,CASSWRDRGDTEAFF
TRBD2,.,TRBV19,TRBJ2-7,16,TGTGCCAGTAGTCCCTCATTCGCGGGGGGCTCCTACGAGCAGTACTTC,CASSPSFAGGSYEQYF
.,few,TRBV5-4,TRBJ2-7,13,TGTGCCAGCAGCCCAAGCGGGCCGTACGAGCAGTACTTC,CASSPSGPYEQYF
TRBD2,.,TRBV4-1,TRBJ2-3,15,TGCGCCAGCAGCTGGACTAGCGGGAGGGAAGATACGCAGTATTTT,CASSWTSGREDTQYF
.,.,TRBV30,TRBJ2-7,13,TGTGCCTGGAGTGTTTTCCAGGGCGACGAGCAGTACTTC,CAWSVFQGDEQYF